The 29 T cell receptor beta chains below all came from one sample that was sequenced in a study of T-cell memory formation after mild COVID-19. TCRdb reprocessed the 5' RACE reads with MiXCR, giving one entry per CDR3 protein. The table has under 400,000 distinct CDR3 sequences, over 25% seen once; the top ten hold 13%. The specimen was PBMCs or a T cell subset sorted from them (not recorded which). The receptors derive from an adult woman who had mild COVID-19 (a few samples of this study predate the infection). Cell type and time point are not known.

CDR3 DNA: TGTGCCAGCAGCGTAGAGGCTACAGGGACCACAGATACGCAGTATTTT. Translating it yields CASSVEATGTTDTQYF. The chain uses TRBV9 and TRBJ2-3, with a possible D match to TRBD1 (6 bases). Germline CDR1 is SGDLS and CDR2 is YYNGEE. CDR3 length: 16 amino acids. V shed 0 bases and J shed 2 bases, with 13 bases lying between them.

This clonotype was seen a few times. The rearrangement joins TRBV30 to TRBJ1-5, with D possibly matching TRBD1 (6 bases). CDR3 length: 14 residues. The germline V and J ends were trimmed by 5 bases and 2 bases, with 13 bases remaining between them. CDR1 and CDR2 (germline): GTSNPN, SVGIG (reference sequence). CDR3 bases: TGTGCCTGGCGGGGGGCGTTGGGCAATCAGCCCCAGCATTTT. Its protein product is CAWRGALGNQPQHF.

The chain has TRBV12-3 or TRBV12-4 and TRBJ1-1, with D unresolved. The length of the CDR3 is 12 residues. Deletions cut 1 base from V and 8 bases from J, with 8 bases between. This CDR3 is CASSLGVEEAFF. CDR3 coding DNA: TGTGCCAGCAGTTTAGGGGTAGAAGAAGCTTTCTTT.

This clonotype was counted a few times. The chain employs TRBV5-1 and TRBJ2-2; D gene uncertain. V lost 0 bases and J lost 2, with 11 bases in between. The CDR3 is 16 residues long. Germline CDR1 SGHRS, CDR2 YFSETQ. The CDR3, as DNA: TGCGCCAGCAGCTTGGTTCCGTCAGACAACACCGGGGAGCTGTTTTTT. As protein: CASSLVPSDNTGELFF.

CDR3 sequence reads: CASRELIGQAYEQYF. The CDR3 DNA reads TGTGCCAGCAGGGAACTAATAGGACAGGCCTACGAGCAGTACTTC. This rearrangement joins TRBV6-1 to TRBJ2-7, with 7 bases that match TRBD1. Looked up from germline, CDR1 is MNHNS and CDR2 is SASEGT. The junction had 10 bases not matched to a gene; V was cut back by 6 bases and J by 2 bases. There are 15 residues in the CDR3.

The CDR3 coding sequence is TGTGCCAGCAGAGGGCCCTCGGGCTACGAGCAGTACTTC. It yields the protein CASRGPSGYEQYF. The chain joins TRBV12-3 or TRBV12-4 to TRBJ2-7, with D uncertain. This CDR3 contains 13 residues. V was pared by 6 bases and J by 3 bases, with 12 bases between.

The chain recombines TRBV20-1 with TRBJ2-7; perhaps D is TRBD1 or TRBD2 (5 bases each). V was shortened by 3 bases and J by 2 bases, with 17 bases between the two germline ends. The CDR3 loop spans 15 amino acids. CDR1 DFQATT and CDR2 SNEGSKA come from the germline V gene (reference sequence). The CDR3 here is CSASPLSGQTYEQYF. The CDR3, as DNA: TGCAGTGCTAGCCCCCTTTCGGGGCAGACCTACGAGCAGTACTTC.

The gene calls are TRBV18 and TRBJ1-4, with D unclear. This CDR3 is 15 amino acids long. From germline, CDR1 is KGHSH and CDR2 LQKENI. V lost 5 bases and J lost 6, with 16 bases in between. CDR3 amino acids: CASSATGPPDEKLFF. In nucleotides, the CDR3 is TGTGCCAGCTCAGCGACCGGTCCGCCGGATGAAAAACTGTTTTTT.

This clonotype was seen ten or more times. The J gene is TRBJ1-1, the V gene TRBV11-2; no reliable D call. Germline CDR1 and CDR2: SGHAT and FQNNGV. The CDR3 covers 11 residues. Trimming took off 5 bases at V and 3 bases at J, with 4 bases between the two ends. The CDR3 here is CASSRDTEAFF. The CDR3 nucleotides read TGTGCCAGCAGCCGCGACACTGAAGCTTTCTTT.

The chain recombines TRBV19 with TRBJ2-5; 9 bases are shared with TRBD2. The V gene end was trimmed by 6 bases and the J gene end by 4 bases; junction bases not matched to a gene: 9. This CDR3 is built from 15 residues. The germline gives CDR1 LNHDA, CDR2 SQIVND (reference sequence). The CDR3: CASSRERGVRETQYF. CDR3 DNA sequence: TGTGCCAGTAGCCGAGAGCGGGGGGTCAGAGAGACCCAGTACTTC.

The chain joins TRBV15 to TRBJ2-7; no reliable D call. Germline CDR1 and CDR2: LNHNV and YYDKDF (reference sequence). V lost 9 bases and J lost 0, with 12 bases in between. The CDR3 covers 13 residues. CDR3 DNA sequence: TGTGCCACGAGCGAGGCGGACTCCTACGAGCAGTACTTC. It specifies CATSEADSYEQYF.

This clonotype was seen many times. The rearrangement joins TRBV20-1 to TRBJ2-3; 10 positions agree with TRBD2. CDR3 size: 15 residues. With 1 base clipped from V and 3 bases from J, the junction kept 4 bases outside the gene matches. CDR1 is DFQATT, CDR2 SNEGSKA, per germline (reference sequence). This chain's CDR3 is CSARVASGRTDTQYF. The CDR3 nucleotides are TGCAGTGCTAGAGTGGCTAGCGGGAGAACAGATACGCAGTATTTT.

This clonotype was recorded many times. The chain employs TRBV3-1 and TRBJ2-3, with unresolved D. The germline V gene has CDR1 LGHDT and CDR2 YNNKEL (reference sequence). This CDR3 contains 13 residues. Trimming left V 4 bases short and J 5 bases short, with 10 bases between. CDR3 DNA: TGTGCCAGCAGCCGGTGGGCCCAAGATACGCAGTATTTT. It encodes CASSRWAQDTQYF.

This chain joins TRBV27 and TRBJ2-1; 14 nucleotides agree with TRBD2. The CDR3 sequence is 17 residues long. V lost 4 bases, J lost 6 bases, and 8 bases stayed unmatched. Per germline, CDR1 MNHEY and CDR2 SMNVEV (reference sequence). The CDR3 sequence: CASSSPRTSGRINEQFF. In DNA, the CDR3 is TGTGCCAGCAGTTCCCCTCGGACTAGCGGGAGGATCAATGAGCAGTTCTTC.

This clonotype was seen more than once but under ten times. The chain combines TRBV5-1 with TRBJ2-1; 7 positions match TRBD1. Trimming cost V 0 bases and J 5 bases; bases outside gene matches: 5. The germline CDR1 and CDR2 sequences are SGHRS and YFSETQ. This CDR3 spans 15 amino acids. The CDR3 here is CASSLEGTVDNEQFF. CDR3 DNA: TGCGCCAGCAGCTTGGAAGGGACAGTGGACAATGAGCAGTTCTTC.

This clonotype showed up just a few times. The chain combines TRBV21-1 with TRBJ2-7; whether TRBD1, the table's D call, matches the DNA was not checked. TRBV21-1 is marked as a pseudogene. This CDR3 has 15 amino acids. In DNA form, the CDR3 reads TGTGCCAGCAGCAGTCCCAGGGGGCGCAACTACGAGCAGTACTTC. Its protein product is CASSSPRGRNYEQYF.

The chain uses TRBV24-1 and TRBJ2-3, with D uncertain. Per germline, CDR1 KGHDR and CDR2 SFDVKD. This CDR3 contains 16 residues. With 4 bases removed from V and 2 bases from J, the gap between germline ends came to 15 bases. Here the CDR3 reads CATSEGFGPHTDTQYF. The CDR3 nucleotides read TGTGCCACCAGTGAGGGTTTCGGCCCACACACAGATACGCAGTATTTT.

The chain employs TRBV18 and TRBJ2-5; possible D gene TRBD1, 6 bases. The germline V gene has CDR1 KGHSH and CDR2 LQKENI. CDR3 length: 13 residues. Trimming cost V 6 bases and J 7 bases, with 15 bases left between them. The CDR3 reads CASSWDTAGTQYF. The CDR3 DNA sequence: TGTGCCAGCTCTTGGGACACCGCGGGGACCCAGTACTTC. Combining the CDR3 with reference TRBV18 and TRBJ2-5 gives the whole variable domain NAGVMQNPRHLVRRRGQEARLRCSPMKGHSHVYWYRQLPEEGLKFMVYLQKENIIDESGMPKERFSAEFPKEGPSILRIQQVVRGDSAAYFCASSWDTAGTQYFGPGTRLLVL.

V usage is TRBV29-1 and J usage is TRBJ2-1; 9 bases map to TRBD2. The V gene's germline CDR1 is SQVTM and CDR2 ANQGSEA. The CDR3 sequence is 15 residues long. The V and J ends lost 3 bases and 4 bases, in that order; junction bases with no gene match: 7. The CDR3 region is CSVEETAGGYNEQFF. CDR3 DNA sequence: TGCAGCGTTGAGGAAACGGCGGGGGGGTACAATGAGCAGTTCTTC.

This clonotype was observed once. This rearrangement joins TRBV6-2 or TRBV6-3 to TRBJ2-1, with 7 bases fitting TRBD1. Germline V gene sequence: CDR1 MNHEY, CDR2 SVGEGT. The CDR3 runs to 16 residues. The V segment lost 5 bases and the J segment 4 bases; nucleotides outside the gene matches: 11. Here the CDR3 DNA reads TGTGCCAGCAGTACACGACAGGGAAGTGTGTACAATGAGCAGTTCTTC. Amino acid sequence: CASSTRQGSVYNEQFF.

This chain links TRBV7-8 with TRBJ2-3, with D hard to call. In germline, CDR1 is SGHVS, CDR2 FQNEAQ. This CDR3 contains 14 residues. V lost 3 bases, J lost 2 bases, and 9 bases lay in between. The CDR3 here is CASSLALTTDTQYF. Here the CDR3 DNA reads TGTGCCAGCAGCTTGGCTCTAACCACAGATACGCAGTATTTT.

The count of this clonotype is one. This chain joins TRBV18 and TRBJ1-2; D remains unclear. V lost 3 bases and J lost 7, with 15 bases in between. From germline, CDR1 is KGHSH and CDR2 LQKENI. There are 14 residues in the CDR3. CDR3 coding DNA: TGTGCCAGCTCACCTCGGGTGACGCAGACTGGCTACACCTTC. It is translated as CASSPRVTQTGYTF.

This clonotype appeared many times. The chain has TRBV20-1 and TRBJ1-1; 10 bases are shared with TRBD1. CDR3 size: 14 residues. The V segment lost 3 bases and the J segment 3 bases; nucleotides outside the gene matches: 4. Germline loops: CDR1 DFQATT, CDR2 SNEGSKA (reference sequence). The CDR3 DNA follows: TGCAGTGCTAGTCCCGGGACAGGGGACACTGAAGCTTTCTTT. It codes for CSASPGTGDTEAFF.

The V gene is TRBV15, the J gene TRBJ1-1, with 7 bases that match TRBD1. The CDR3 totals 16 residues. Germline V gives CDR1 LNHNV, CDR2 YYDKDF (reference sequence). J gave up 0 bases and V 1 base, and 5 bases lay outside the gene matches. CDR3 residues: CATSRGAGGMNTEAFF. DNA for the CDR3: TGTGCCACCAGCAGAGGGGCAGGGGGGATGAACACTGAAGCTTTCTTT. The whole variable domain, filled in from reference TRBV15 and TRBJ1-1, reads DAMVIQNPRYQVTQFGKPVTLSCSQTLNHNVMYWYQQKSSQAPKLLFHYYDKDFNNEADTPDNFQSRRPNTSFCFLDIRSPGLGDTAMYLCATSRGAGGMNTEAFFGQGTRLTVV.

The CDR3, as DNA: TGTGCCAGCAGCTTAGCGTCGCAGGGGGGGGAGAACACTGAAGCTTTCTTT. Amino acids: CASSLASQGGENTEAFF. This chain connects TRBV7-2 to TRBJ1-1, with 7 bases fitting TRBD1. J lost 1 base, V lost 0 bases, and 8 bases had no gene match. CDR1 and CDR2 (germline): SGHTA, FQGNSA. This CDR3 contains 17 residues.

The CDR3: CASSLTGLSYEQYF. CDR3 sequence (DNA): TGTGCCAGCAGCTTAACTGGACTTTCCTACGAGCAGTACTTC. This chain connects TRBV7-3 to TRBJ2-7; weak D call: TRBD2 (5 bases). This CDR3 has 14 amino acids. Germline CDR1 reads SGHTA; CDR2 reads FQGTGA. V lost 0 bases to trimming and J lost 1 base, with 7 bases between them.

The chain links TRBV7-3 to TRBJ2-3; TRBD1 aligns across 7 bases. Trimming removed 5 bases from V and 4 bases from J; junction bases left unmatched: 9. The CDR3 covers 15 residues. Germline V gives CDR1 SGHTA, CDR2 FQGTGA. CDR3 DNA sequence: TGTGCCAGCAGCGCGACAGGGTCCGGCGCAGATACGCAGTATTTT. It is translated as CASSATGSGADTQYF. Based on the CDR3 plus reference TRBV7-3 and TRBJ2-3, the full variable domain is GAGVSQTPSNKVTEKGKYVELRCDPISGHTALYWYRQSLGQGPEFLIYFQGTGAADDSGLPNDRFFAVRPEGSVSTLKIQRTERGDSAVYLCASSATGSGADTQYFGPGTRLTVL.

This clonotype was observed many times. This chain uses TRBV5-6 with TRBJ2-1; D gene ambiguous. V was pared by 2 bases and J by 9 bases, with 6 bases between. CDR1 is SGHDT, CDR2 YYEEEE, per germline. The length of the CDR3 is 11 residues. CDR3 bases: TGTGCCAGCAGCTTAGGCGTTGAGCAGTTCTTC. It is translated as CASSLGVEQFF.

This clonotype was recorded a few times. The gene calls are TRBV24-1 and TRBJ2-3, with D perhaps matching TRBD1 (5 bases). V dropped 6 bases and J dropped 1 base, with 16 bases sitting between them. This CDR3 contains 16 residues. Germline CDR1 reads KGHDR; CDR2 reads SFDVKD. This CDR3 reads CATSLTGSPGTDTQYF. CDR3 sequence (DNA): TGTGCCACCAGTTTAACAGGTTCCCCGGGCACAGATACGCAGTATTTT.